The 21 T cell receptor beta chains reported below all come from one sample, sequenced in a study of tumor-infiltrating lymphocytes in localized non-small cell lung cancer listed by TCRdb under 2021. Libraries were prepared through the immunoSEQ multiplex PCR assay. Here the immuneACCESS table is served through TCRdb, limited to in-frame sequences with V and J called. Missing clones are a known gap in these copies; in checked studies unresolved V genes cover under half, and the rest lacks a known reason. In all, the sample holds about 8,900 clones, and 55% to 75% of those were seen once. About 9.2% of the sample is taken by the ten largest. The sequencing input was uninvolved lung tissue not adjacent to the tumor. These receptors came from a human donor with non-small cell lung cancer.

This chain connects TRBV7-3 to TRBJ2-1; 10 bases line up with TRBD2. CDR3 length: 14 residues. CDR1 SGHTA and CDR2 FQGTGA come from the germline V gene. Unmatched junction bases numbered 8, after V lost 5 bases and J lost 10 bases. CDR3 protein: CASSASGRTEEQFF. The CDR3, as DNA: TGTGCCAGCAGCGCTAGCGGGAGAACGGAAGAGCAGTTCTTC. Full variable domain (rest looked up from reference TRBV7-3 and TRBJ2-1): GAGVSQTPSNKVTEKGKYVELRCDPISGHTALYWYRQSLGQGPEFLIYFQGTGAADDSGLPNDRFFAVRPEGSVSTLKIQRTERGDSAVYLCASSASGRTEEQFFGPGTRLTVL.

The chain links TRBV9 to TRBJ2-2; no definite D call. Germline CDR1 is SGDLS and CDR2 is YYNGEE. V lost 3 bases to trimming and J lost 2 bases, with 8 bases between them. This CDR3 contains 14 residues. The CDR3 bases are TGTGCCAGCAGCGCAGATCCTAACACCGGGGAGCTGTTTTTT. Protein sequence: CASSADPNTGELFF. Filled out from reference TRBV9 and TRBJ2-2, the complete variable domain reads DSGVTQTPKHLITATGQRVTLRCSPRSGDLSVYWYQQSLDQGLQFLIQYYNGEERAKGNILERFSAQQFPDLHSELNLSSLELGDSALYFCASSADPNTGELFFGEGSRLTVL.

This chain uses TRBV7-2 with TRBJ2-1; 7 bases line up with TRBD2. The germline CDR1 and CDR2 sequences are SGHTA and FQGNSA. The CDR3 has 15 residues. Trimming took 4 bases from V and 2 from J; bases not matched to a gene: 5. CDR3 loop: CASSSRSGTYNEQFF. As DNA, the CDR3 is TGTGCCAGCAGCTCCCGCAGCGGGACCTACAATGAGCAGTTCTTC.

This clone was found once. The chain uses TRBV6-5 and TRBJ1-1, with D possibly being TRBD1 (6 bases). Germline V gene sequence: CDR1 MNHEY, CDR2 SVGAGI. The V and J ends lost 6 bases and 2 bases respectively, with 10 bases between them. The CDR3 has 13 residues. CDR3 amino acids: CASSLQGNTEAFF. In nucleotides, the CDR3 is TGTGCCAGCAGCTTACAGGGTAACACTGAAGCTTTCTTT.

The rearrangement joins TRBV9 to TRBJ1-2; D may be TRBD1 (6 bases). V was shortened by 0 bases and J by 8 bases, with 14 bases between the two germline ends. CDR3 length: 14 residues. Germline CDR1 and CDR2: SGDLS and YYNGEE. The CDR3 nucleotides are TGTGCCAGCAGCGTAGATGGGGGGCTAAGCGGCTACACCTTC. Translation gives CASSVDGGLSGYTF.

The V and J genes are TRBV19 and TRBJ1-5, with D unclear. Germline CDR1 is LNHDA and CDR2 is SQIVND (reference sequence). This CDR3 region has 15 residues. V lost 0 bases and J lost 2, with 8 bases in between. CDR3: CASSIERRRNQPQHF. CDR3 DNA sequence: TGTGCCAGTAGTATAGAGAGAAGGCGCAATCAGCCCCAGCATTTT.

The chain recombines TRBV4-2 with TRBJ1-2, with 10 bases identical to TRBD1. V was clipped by 1 base and J by 8 bases; unmatched bases: 7. Germline lookup yields CDR1 LGHNA and CDR2 YNFKEQ. This CDR3 spans 15 amino acids. The CDR3 sequence is CASSQVRQGARGYTF. In DNA, the CDR3 is TGTGCCAGCAGCCAAGTTAGACAGGGGGCGAGAGGCTACACCTTC.

V usage is TRBV29-1 and J usage is TRBJ2-3; 7 bases line up with TRBD1. V lost 6 bases to trimming and J lost 4 bases; unmatched junction nucleotides: 7. Per the germline V gene, CDR1 is SQVTM and CDR2 is ANQGSEA. This CDR3 has 13 amino acids. In DNA form, the CDR3 reads TGCAGCGTCGTCGGACAGGCCCCAGATACGCAGTATTTT. Protein sequence: CSVVGQAPDTQYF.

The CDR3 DNA reads TGTGCCAGCAGCCTGTTTACGGGACAGATCATGAACACTGAAGCTTTCTTT. This codes for CASSLFTGQIMNTEAFF. The chain joins TRBV7-2 to TRBJ1-1, with TRBD1 matching over 7 bases. V trimming: 5 bases; J trimming: 0 bases; junction bases outside the gene matches: 12. CDR1 and CDR2 (germline): SGHTA, FQGNSA. The CDR3 has 17 amino acids.

The rearrangement uses TRBV6-5 and TRBJ2-1, with a weak D call TRBD2 (5 bases). This CDR3 contains 10 residues. V lost 10 bases, J lost 12 bases, and 13 bases lay in between. The germline V gene has CDR1 MNHEY and CDR2 SVGAGI. For the CDR3, the DNA is TGTGCCACCTCCCTACTAGGGCAGTTCTTC. It yields the protein CATSLLGQFF.

This chain links TRBV7-9 with TRBJ1-3; D is uncertain. V was pared by 5 bases and J by 4 bases, with 15 bases between. The CDR3 spans 15 residues. Germline V gene lookup returns CDR1 SEHNR and CDR2 FQNEAQ (reference sequence). The CDR3 loop reads CASSPALALGNTIYF. In DNA form, the CDR3 reads TGTGCCAGCAGCCCGGCGCTGGCCCTAGGAAACACCATATATTTT.

The chain has TRBV19 and TRBJ2-7; weak D call: TRBD1 (7 bases). The V and J ends lost 5 bases and 3 bases respectively, with 20 bases between them. The CDR3 is 16 amino acids. The germline CDR1 and CDR2 sequences are LNHDA and SQIVND (reference sequence). CDR3 in DNA: TGTGCCAGTAGTCGGGACAGCGGACCCGGGGGCTACGAGCAGTACTTC. The encoded protein is CASSRDSGPGGYEQYF.

CDR3 nucleotide sequence: TGTGCCAGCAGCTTGGCGACAGGGGTCTACGAGCAGTACTTC. This translates into CASSLATGVYEQYF. The chain joins TRBV5-4 to TRBJ2-7; 8 bases agree with TRBD1. The CDR3 runs to 14 residues. Germline loops: CDR1 SGHNT, CDR2 YYREEE (reference sequence). J was trimmed by 3 bases and V by 0 bases; bases with no gene match: 2. The whole variable domain, filled in from reference TRBV5-4 and TRBJ2-7, reads ETGVTQSPTHLIKTRGQQVTLRCSSQSGHNTVSWYQQALGQGPQFIFQYYREEENGRGNFPPRFSGLQFPNYSSELNVNALELDDSALYLCASSLATGVYEQYFGPGTRLTVT.

V usage is TRBV29-1 and J usage is TRBJ2-1; D may be TRBD2 (6 bases). Germline V gene sequence: CDR1 SQVTM, CDR2 ANQGSEA. This CDR3 comprises 15 residues. V was clipped by 6 bases and J by 10 bases, with 25 bases between them. The CDR3 coding sequence is TGCAGCGTCCGCGAGGACTATTTTGACGGGACGGAGCAGTTCTTC. It codes for CSVREDYFDGTEQFF.

The chain carries TRBV4-3 and TRBJ2-2, with 11 bases aligning to TRBD2. J gave up 1 base and V 4 bases, and 2 bases lay outside the gene matches. The CDR3 extends over 16 amino acids. Germline-derived CDR1 and CDR2 are LGHNA and YSLEER. The CDR3 loop reads CASSRGTSGNTGELFF. CDR3 DNA: TGCGCCAGCAGCCGGGGGACTAGCGGGAACACCGGGGAGCTGTTTTTT.

The chain recombines TRBV11-2 with TRBJ1-3; no definite D call. Germline V gives CDR1 SGHAT, CDR2 FQNNGV. The CDR3 consists of 17 residues. Trimming removed 4 bases at V and 3 bases at J, with 19 bases between. The CDR3 sequence: CASSYPTKGGSGNTIYF. The CDR3 region has the DNA TGTGCCAGCAGCTACCCGACCAAGGGTGGGAGTGGAAACACCATATATTTT.

In its sample, this clone ranks as medium-sized. One junction end does not reproduce the germline sequence, and a read error may be involved. The V gene is TRBV7-7, the J gene TRBJ2-1, with 9 bases identical to TRBD2. CDR3 length: 17 residues. From germline, CDR1 is SSHAT and CDR2 FNYEAQ (reference sequence). CDR3 region: CASSLVPGTSSHNEQFF. CDR3 nucleotides: TGTGCTAGCAGCTTAGTGCCCGGGACTAGCAGCCACAATGAGCAGTTCTTC.

This chain uses TRBV7-6 with TRBJ2-5; D is unresolved. Between the trimmed V and J ends, which lost 2 bases and 4 bases, there was a span of 8 bases. The CDR3 has 13 amino acids. Germline loops: CDR1 SGHVS, CDR2 FNYEAQ. The CDR3 loop is CASSLSSTETQYF. CDR3 DNA sequence: TGTGCCAGCAGCTTATCCAGTACAGAGACCCAGTACTTC.

This chain connects TRBV28 to TRBJ2-2, with 7 positions matching TRBD2. From germline, CDR1 is MDHEN and CDR2 SYDVKM. Trimming took 3 bases from V and 7 from J; bases not matched to a gene: 2. The CDR3 loop spans 13 amino acids. The CDR3 spells CASSFSGGGELFF. As DNA, the CDR3 is TGTGCCAGCAGTTTCTCGGGGGGCGGGGAGCTGTTTTTT.

This chain uses TRBV28 with TRBJ1-1, with unresolved D. Germline V gives CDR1 MDHEN, CDR2 SYDVKM. Deletions cut 6 bases from V and 6 bases from J, with 11 bases between. This CDR3 is 12 amino acids long. CDR3 in amino acids: CASRPSGPEAFF. CDR3 nucleotide sequence: TGTGCCAGCAGACCTTCGGGCCCTGAAGCTTTCTTT.

This clone is medium-sized. The chain uses TRBV10-3 and TRBJ1-1; 7 bases are a match to TRBD1. V lost 2 bases, J lost 1 base, and 1 base stayed unmatched. The germline gives CDR1 ENHRY, CDR2 SYGVKD. The CDR3 runs to 14 residues. DNA of the CDR3: TGTGCCATCAGTGAGCCAGGGGGGAACACTGAAGCTTTCTTT. Amino acid sequence: CAISEPGGNTEAFF.